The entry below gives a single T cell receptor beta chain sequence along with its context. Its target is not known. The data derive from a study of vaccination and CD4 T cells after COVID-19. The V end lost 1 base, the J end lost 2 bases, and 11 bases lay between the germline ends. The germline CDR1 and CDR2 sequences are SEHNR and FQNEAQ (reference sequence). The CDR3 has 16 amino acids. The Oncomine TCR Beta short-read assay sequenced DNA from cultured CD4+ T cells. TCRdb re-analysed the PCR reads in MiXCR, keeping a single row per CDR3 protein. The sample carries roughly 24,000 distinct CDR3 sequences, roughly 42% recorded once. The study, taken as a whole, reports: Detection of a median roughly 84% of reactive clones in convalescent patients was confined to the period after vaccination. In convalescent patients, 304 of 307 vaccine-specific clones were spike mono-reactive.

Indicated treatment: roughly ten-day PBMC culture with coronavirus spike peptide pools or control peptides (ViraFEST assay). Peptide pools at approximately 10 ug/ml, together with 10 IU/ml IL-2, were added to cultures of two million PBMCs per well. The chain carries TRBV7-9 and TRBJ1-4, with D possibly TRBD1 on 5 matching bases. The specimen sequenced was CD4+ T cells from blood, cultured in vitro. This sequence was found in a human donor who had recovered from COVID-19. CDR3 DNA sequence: TGTGCCAGCAGCTTAGGCGTCAGGGCCACTAATGAAAAACTGTTTTTT. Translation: CASSLGVRATNEKLFF.